Listed here are 17 T cell receptor beta chains from one sample, sequenced in a study of shared clonotypes between healthy human individuals. Profiled with immunoSEQ multiplex PCR; TCRdb holds only in-frame clones, not every one. This sample has about 1.5 million clones, with approximately 96% found just once. Sequencing was carried out using naive CD4+ T cells sorted from blood. Subset in this sample: CD45RA+ positively selected. Receptors originate from a young man in good health.

The chain employs TRBV9 and TRBJ2-3; D gene unclear. The V end lost 4 bases, the J end lost 5 bases, and 14 bases lay between the germline ends. The germline CDR1 and CDR2 sequences are SGDLS and YYNGEE. CDR3 length: 14 amino acids. The CDR3: CASSLGPTGDTQYF. The CDR3 region has the DNA TGTGCCAGCAGCCTTGGACCCACCGGAGATACGCAGTATTTT.

This clone was counted a single time. The chain links TRBV10-3 to TRBJ2-1; D may be TRBD1 (6 bases). The CDR3 runs to 14 residues. V lost 5 bases to trimming and J lost 4 bases, with 12 bases between them. Germline values: CDR1 ENHRY, CDR2 SYGVKD. CDR3 DNA sequence: TGTGCCATCAGTAGGGGGTCATCATACAATGAGCAGTTCTTC. Protein: CAISRGSSYNEQFF.

This clone appeared once. The chain's CDR3 is CASANGPEEGYEQYF. In DNA, the CDR3 is TGCGCCAGCGCAAACGGGCCAGAGGAAGGCTACGAGCAGTACTTC. This chain links TRBV5-1 with TRBJ2-7; D is unclear. Trimming cost V 7 bases and J 3 bases, with 20 bases left between them. Germline CDR1 and CDR2: SGHRS and YFSETQ. The length of the CDR3 is 15 residues. The full variable domain, in which reference TRBV5-1 and TRBJ2-7 provide the parts outside the CDR3, is KAGVTQTPRYLIKTRGQQVTLSCSPISGHRSVSWYQQTPGQGLQFLFEYFSETQRNKGNFPGRFSGRQFSNSRSEMNVSTLELGDSALYLCASANGPEEGYEQYFGPGTRLTVT.

The J gene is TRBJ2-7, the V gene TRBV5-1; 12 positions agree with TRBD2. Trimming removed 0 bases from V and 1 base from J; junction bases left unmatched: 2. Germline V lookup: CDR1 SGHRS, CDR2 YFSETQ. This CDR3 spans 16 amino acids. Here the CDR3 DNA reads TGCGCCAGCAGCTTGGAGCTAGCGGGAGGGTCCTACGAGCAGTACTTC. This translates into CASSLELAGGSYEQYF.

This clone was counted only a few times. The V and J genes are TRBV7-2 and TRBJ1-5; D is ambiguous. CDR3 length: 13 amino acids. V was trimmed by 3 bases and J by 5 bases, leaving 8 bases between them. Germline values: CDR1 SGHTA, CDR2 FQGNSA. The CDR3 nucleotides read TGTGCCAGCAGCTTGGACCGATATCAGCCCCAGCATTTT. Translated, it gives CASSLDRYQPQHF.

This rearrangement joins TRBV7-9 to TRBJ2-5, with D unresolved. The length of the CDR3 is 14 residues. Trimming shortened V by 0 bases and J by 2 bases, and 7 bases separated the two germline ends. Germline CDR1 reads SEHNR; CDR2 reads FQNEAQ (reference sequence). The CDR3 sequence is CASSLALGQETQYF. The DNA of the CDR3 is TGTGCCAGCAGCTTAGCGCTCGGGCAAGAGACCCAGTACTTC. Supplemented by reference TRBV7-9 and TRBJ2-5, the full variable domain reads DTGVSQNPRHKITKRGQNVTFRCDPISEHNRLYWYRQTLGQGPEFLTYFQNEAQLEKSRLLSDRFSAERPKGSFSTLEIQRTEQGDSAMYLCASSLALGQETQYFGPGTRLLVL.

This chain connects TRBV30 to TRBJ2-5, with D unclear. The CDR3 spans 16 residues. The germline CDR1 and CDR2 sequences are GTSNPN and SVGIG (reference sequence). With 0 bases removed from V and 6 bases from J, the gap between germline ends came to 20 bases. CDR3 nucleotides: TGTGCCTGGAGTGTACCGGACGCACTTCTTCAAAAGACCCAGTACTTC. It codes for CAWSVPDALLQKTQYF.

The chain joins TRBV30 to TRBJ2-1; D is ambiguous. V was cut by 0 bases and J by 8 bases, with 8 bases left in between. The CDR3 loop spans 12 amino acids. The V gene's germline CDR1 is GTSNPN and CDR2 SVGIG (reference sequence). DNA of the CDR3: TGTGCCTGGAGTGTGGATCCGTATGAGCAGTTCTTC. Translated: CAWSVDPYEQFF.

The chain employs TRBV27 and TRBJ2-7; D may be TRBD1 (6 bases). The CDR3 has 15 amino acids. The germline CDR1 and CDR2 sequences are MNHEY and SMNVEV (reference sequence). Trimming pared 4 bases from V and 0 bases from J, leaving 13 bases between. The CDR3: CASSSGVAGSYEQYF. CDR3 DNA: TGTGCCAGCAGTTCAGGGGTGGCGGGCTCCTACGAGCAGTACTTC.

J is TRBJ2-7 and V is TRBV7-9, with a weak D call TRBD2 (5 bases). The CDR3 has 14 residues. Between the trimmed V and J ends, which lost 1 base and 0 bases, there was a span of 7 bases. Germline CDR1 is SEHNR and CDR2 is FQNEAQ (reference sequence). The CDR3 coding sequence is TGTGCCAGCAGCTTAGAGGAGGCCTCCTACGAGCAGTACTTC. This encodes CASSLEEASYEQYF.

This chain uses TRBV11-3 with TRBJ2-1; TRBD2 matches at 7 bases. Germline V gene sequence: CDR1 SGHNT, CDR2 YENEEA. Trimming cost V 4 bases and J 15 bases; bases outside gene matches: 12. This CDR3 contains 13 residues. The CDR3 DNA reads as TGTGCCAGCAGCTCCGATGGGGCGGGAGCACGGTTCTTC. It encodes CASSSDGAGARFF.

On this clone itself: This specimen includes other DNA sequences encoding the same CDR3. V and J are TRBV18 and TRBJ2-7; the match to TRBD1 covers 10 bases. J was trimmed by 0 bases and V by 3 bases; bases with no gene match: 2. CDR1 is KGHSH, CDR2 LQKENI, per germline. This CDR3 has 15 residues. The CDR3 protein is CASSPRTGGSYEQYF. In nucleotides, the CDR3 is TGTGCCAGCTCACCCCGGACAGGGGGCTCCTACGAGCAGTACTTC. Full variable domain (rest looked up from reference TRBV18 and TRBJ2-7): NAGVMQNPRHLVRRRGQEARLRCSPMKGHSHVYWYRQLPEEGLKFMVYLQKENIIDESGMPKERFSAEFPKEGPSILRIQQVVRGDSAAYFCASSPRTGGSYEQYFGPGTRLTVT.

The chain employs TRBV10-1 and TRBJ2-5, with a weak D call TRBD2 (6 bases). This CDR3 is built from 12 residues. V gave up 7 bases and J gave up 5 bases, with 11 bases separating them. Looked up from germline, CDR1 is WNHNN and CDR2 is SYGVQD (reference sequence). CDR3 protein: CASIRSGETQYF. As DNA, the CDR3 is TGCGCCAGCATTCGTAGCGGTGAGACCCAGTACTTC.

The chain joins TRBV5-6 to TRBJ2-5; possibly TRBD1 for D (6 bases). V dropped 4 bases and J dropped 5 bases, with 12 bases sitting between them. Germline loops: CDR1 SGHDT, CDR2 YYEEEE. CDR3 length: 13 residues. CDR3 sequence (DNA): TGTGCCAGCAGCCGCCAGAGGGGGGAGACCCAGTACTTC. This translates into CASSRQRGETQYF.

The chain couples TRBV7-9 to TRBJ2-7; D unclear. Germline V gene lookup returns CDR1 SEHNR and CDR2 FQNEAQ (reference sequence). The CDR3 is 12 residues long. Trimming shortened V by 5 bases and J by 5 bases, and 10 bases separated the two germline ends. CDR3 coding DNA: TGTGCCAGCAGCCCGAAACTGCACGAGCAGTACTTC. The encoded protein is CASSPKLHEQYF.

Details on this clone: Other nucleotide sequences in the sample specify the same CDR3. This sequence joins TRBV7-9 and TRBJ2-3; D is undetermined. In germline, CDR1 is SEHNR, CDR2 FQNEAQ (reference sequence). The CDR3 length is 14 residues. V lost 1 base and J lost 4, with 9 bases in between. CDR3 nucleotide sequence: TGTGCCAGCAGCTTAGGGGTTAGGGCAGATACGCAGTATTTT. Amino acids: CASSLGVRADTQYF.

The chain has TRBV5-1 and TRBJ1-1; 7 bases line up with TRBD1. Germline V gives CDR1 SGHRS, CDR2 YFSETQ. The CDR3 has 14 amino acids. V dropped 1 base and J dropped 5; count of bases not matched to a gene: 5. CDR3 in amino acids: CASSLTGDRTEAFF. The DNA of the CDR3 is TGCGCCAGCAGCTTGACAGGGGATAGGACTGAAGCTTTCTTT.